The sequence of this T cell receptor (beta chain) was determined in a study of shared clonotypes between healthy human individuals. Study context: CD8 memory received one plate per donor, CD8 naive two, CD4 memory three and CD4 naive three.

Both subsets, CD45RA+ naive and CD45RA-negative memory, were split from the CD4+ cells. Trimming cost V 0 bases and J 7 bases; bases outside gene matches: 10. Germline loops: CDR1 SGHVS, CDR2 FQNEAQ. There are 17 residues in the CDR3. TCRdb's copy holds only in-frame clones and misses some; the assay was immunoSEQ multiplex PCR. The sample lists 2 million to 2.5 million clones; 92% were seen once. The specimen sequenced was naive CD4+ T cells from PBMCs. The subset denotes: CD45RA+ positively selected. The source of this sequence is a man aged 18 to 29 in good health. Some clones in this sample may be carry-over from other donors' samples. The genes are TRBV7-8 and TRBJ2-3; 10 bases are a match to TRBD2. The CDR3 sequence: CASSLASASGSGYTQYF. CDR3 DNA sequence: TGTGCCAGCAGCTTAGCTTCGGCTAGCGGGAGTGGATATACGCAGTATTTT. Supplemented by reference TRBV7-8 and TRBJ2-3, the full variable domain reads GAGVSQSPRYKVAKRGQDVALRCDPISGHVSLFWYQQALGQGPEFLTYFQNEAQLDKSGLPSDRFFAERPEGSVSTLKIQRTQQEDSAVYLCASSLASASGSGYTQYFGPGTRLTVL.